Listed here are 22 T cell receptor beta chains from one sample, sequenced in a study of T cells in Graves' hyperthyroidism and ophthalmopathy. TCR beta CDR3 sequences were amplified from RNA transcripts. First-round RT-PCR of the TCR CDR3 relied on the HTBI primer set. A single record per CDR3 protein comes from TCRdb applying MiXCR to the multiplex PCR reads. Counted here are more than 500,000 distinct CDR3 sequences, roughly 15% occurring once; the ten biggest clones make up 3% to 4.5%. Sequenced: blood. These receptors all come from a woman younger than 45 with Graves' hyperthyroidism.

The chain couples TRBV9 to TRBJ2-1; 14 bases line up with TRBD2. V lost 0 bases, J lost 10 bases, and 6 bases stayed unmatched. The CDR3 is made up of 16 amino acids. Germline-derived CDR1 and CDR2 are SGDLS and YYNGEE. CDR3 sequence reads: CASSVGGLAGGEEQFF. Here the CDR3 DNA reads TGTGCCAGCAGCGTAGGCGGACTAGCGGGAGGTGAGGAGCAGTTCTTC.

The chain joins TRBV5-4 to TRBJ2-7; possibly TRBD1 or TRBD2 for D (5 bases each). V dropped 6 bases and J dropped 5 bases, with 15 bases sitting between them. The germline V gene encodes CDR1 SGHNT and CDR2 YYREEE (reference sequence). The CDR3 is 13 amino acids. The CDR3 is CASNSKGSDEQYF. In nucleotides, the CDR3 is TGTGCCAGCAACTCCAAGGGGAGCGACGAGCAGTACTTC. The whole variable domain, remainder taken from reference TRBV5-4 and TRBJ2-7, is ETGVTQSPTHLIKTRGQQVTLRCSSQSGHNTVSWYQQALGQGPQFIFQYYREEENGRGNFPPRFSGLQFPNYSSELNVNALELDDSALYLCASNSKGSDEQYFGPGTRLTVT.

This clonotype was observed many times. The chain couples TRBV2 to TRBJ2-5; no firm D call. Germline-derived CDR1 and CDR2 are SNHLY and FYNNEI. The CDR3 has 12 residues. The V end was cut by 4 bases, the J end by 4 bases, with 7 bases between. For the CDR3, the DNA is TGTGCCAGCAGTGCGCAAGGAGAGACCCAGTACTTC. Translating gives CASSAQGETQYF.

A few counts support this clonotype. The V call is TRBV5-1, the J call TRBJ2-7; 12 bases are shared with TRBD2. CDR1 and CDR2 from the germline V gene are SGHRS and YFSETQ. V shed 4 bases, J shed 6 bases, and the junction held 5 bases outside the gene matches. CDR3 length: 14 residues. The CDR3 here is CASSQGLAGSEQYF. CDR3 nucleotide sequence: TGCGCCAGCAGCCAAGGACTAGCGGGGAGCGAGCAGTACTTC.

The chain carries TRBV6-6 and TRBJ2-1; D possibly corresponds to TRBD2 (6 bases). Germline CDR1 and CDR2: MNHNY and SVGAGI (reference sequence). Trimming cost V 2 bases and J 6 bases, with 17 bases left between them. The CDR3 has 16 amino acids. Here the CDR3 DNA reads TGTGCCAGCAGTTACCTGAGTAGCGGAAACTTCAATGAGCAGTTCTTC. Protein product: CASSYLSSGNFNEQFF.

This chain uses TRBV6-1 with TRBJ2-1; D is ambiguous. Germline loops: CDR1 MNHNS, CDR2 SASEGT. There are 14 residues in the CDR3. V lost 2 bases, J lost 3 bases, and 8 bases lay in between. The CDR3 DNA is TGTGCCAGCAGTGAAACATGGGTCTACAATGAGCAGTTCTTC. Translated, it gives CASSETWVYNEQFF.

This clonotype was counted at least ten times. The gene calls are TRBV13 and TRBJ2-5; weak D call: TRBD1 (7 bases). The CDR3 spans 15 residues. V was pared by 3 bases and J by 2 bases, with 13 bases between. Germline V gene sequence: CDR1 PRHDT, CDR2 FYEKMQ (reference sequence). The CDR3 reads CASSLSRGEQETQYF. The CDR3 bases are TGTGCCAGCAGCTTGTCCAGGGGGGAACAAGAGACCCAGTACTTC.

This clonotype was recorded at least ten times. J is TRBJ1-1 and V is TRBV30, with 7 bases fitting TRBD1. In germline, CDR1 is GTSNPN, CDR2 SVGIG (reference sequence). Losses at the gene ends were 3 bases for V and 13 bases for J; bases not matched to a gene: 11. The length of the CDR3 is 12 residues. CDR3 nucleotides: TGTGCCTGGAGCTTAAGTGGACAGGACTTTTTCTTT. It specifies CAWSLSGQDFFF.

This clonotype occurred many times. The rearrangement joins TRBV28 to TRBJ1-1; a possible D gene is TRBD1 (5 bases). The CDR3 consists of 14 residues. V lost 3 bases, J lost 5 bases, and 13 bases lay in between. Germline V lookup: CDR1 MDHEN, CDR2 SYDVKM. In DNA, the CDR3 is TGTGCCAGCAGTTTGGCGGGGGAGGGAACTGAAGCTTTCTTT. This codes for CASSLAGEGTEAFF.

The sample holds many counts of this clonotype. The chain joins TRBV28 to TRBJ1-1; 7 bases match TRBD1. The germline V gene has CDR1 MDHEN and CDR2 SYDVKM. The CDR3 has 14 residues. Losses at the gene ends were 3 bases for V and 4 bases for J; bases not matched to a gene: 5. Here the CDR3 reads CASSFEGAGTEAFF. In DNA, the CDR3 is TGTGCCAGCAGTTTCGAGGGGGCAGGCACTGAAGCTTTCTTT.

This clonotype has more than one count but fewer than ten. The rearrangement uses TRBV5-8 and TRBJ2-5, with 12 bases matching TRBD2. CDR3 length equals 16 residues. In germline, CDR1 is SGHTS, CDR2 YDEGEE. The J segment lost 5 bases and the V segment lost 4 bases, leaving 9 bases of the junction unmatched. The CDR3 nucleotides read TGTGCCAGCAGCCCCGGACTAGCGGGAACGAGGGAGACCCAGTACTTC. Protein: CASSPGLAGTRETQYF.

This clonotype has a count of ten or more. V usage is TRBV7-8 and J usage is TRBJ2-3, with D perhaps TRBD2 (7 bases). This CDR3 comprises 17 residues. CDR1 is SGHVS and CDR2 is FQNEAQ in the germline V gene. With 1 base removed from V and 1 base from J, the gap between germline ends came to 15 bases. The DNA of the CDR3 is TGTGCCAGCAGCTTAGTAGGGGGGAGGGCCGGCACAGATACGCAGTATTTT. It codes for CASSLVGGRAGTDTQYF.

This sequence joins TRBV27 and TRBJ2-1; D unclear. The germline gives CDR1 MNHEY, CDR2 SMNVEV (reference sequence). Between the trimmed V and J ends, which lost 2 bases and 8 bases, there was a span of 13 bases. The CDR3 covers 14 residues. The CDR3 bases are TGTGCCAGCAGTTTAAGCCATGAGGCGCATGAGCAGTTCTTC. Amino acids: CASSLSHEAHEQFF.

This clonotype appeared many times. Relative to the germline gene, one junction end is altered; a read error may explain this. The V call is TRBV20-1, the J call TRBJ2-5; D gene uncertain. This CDR3 has 11 amino acids. Germline V gene data show CDR1 as DFQATT and CDR2 as SNEGSKA (reference sequence). The CDR3 region has the DNA TGTCTGGGCCAGCACCAAGAGACCCAGTACTTC. This codes for CLGQHQETQYF.

This clonotype was seen many times. The rearrangement links TRBV18 to TRBJ2-1, with D perhaps TRBD1 or TRBD2 (5 bases each). CDR1 is KGHSH and CDR2 is LQKENI in the germline V gene. This CDR3 region has 12 residues. V lost 2 bases and J 6 bases, leaving 5 bases between the germline ends. CDR3 in DNA: TGTGCCAGCTCACCAGGGACCAATGAGCAGTTCTTC. Encoded protein: CASSPGTNEQFF.

This clonotype was picked up many times. The rearrangement links TRBV20-1 to TRBJ2-7; a possible D gene is TRBD2 (5 bases). This CDR3 spans 13 amino acids. V shed 0 bases and J shed 5 bases, with 11 bases lying between them. Germline CDR1 and CDR2: DFQATT and SNEGSKA (reference sequence). The CDR3 region is CSARDSRRDEQYF. DNA for the CDR3: TGCAGTGCTAGAGATTCCCGGCGGGACGAGCAGTACTTC.

This clonotype was counted at least ten times. The J gene is TRBJ2-1, the V gene TRBV27, with D perhaps TRBD2 (5 bases). V was trimmed by 2 bases and J by 3 bases, leaving 14 bases between them. The CDR3 is made up of 16 amino acids. From germline, CDR1 is MNHEY and CDR2 SMNVEV (reference sequence). The CDR3 is CASSLQPSGNYNEQFF. The CDR3 region has the DNA TGTGCCAGCAGTTTACAGCCAAGCGGTAACTACAATGAGCAGTTCTTC.

This clonotype was seen repeatedly, ten times or more. CDR3: CASSQDPFSGSRMKETQYF. DNA for the CDR3: TGTGCCAGCAGCCAAGATCCGTTTTCCGGGAGCCGAATGAAAGAGACCCAGTACTTC. The genes are TRBV3-1 and TRBJ2-5; D perhaps matches TRBD2 (6 bases). V shed 0 bases and J shed 3 bases, with 23 bases lying between them. The CDR3 has 19 residues. Germline-derived CDR1 and CDR2 are LGHDT and YNNKEL (reference sequence).

The table lists this clonotype with many counts. This sequence joins TRBV15 and TRBJ1-6, with no clear D. Trimming left V 0 bases short and J 9 bases short, with 6 bases between. CDR1 and CDR2 (germline): LNHNV, YYDKDF (reference sequence). CDR3 size: 13 residues. The CDR3 sequence is CATSREGRSPLHF. In DNA, the CDR3 is TGTGCCACCAGCAGAGAAGGACGTTCACCCCTCCACTTT.

Concerning this clonotype itself: This may stem from a read error, because a much larger clone lies one nucleotide away. This sequence joins TRBV27 and TRBJ2-1, with a weak D call TRBD1 (6 bases). The length of the CDR3 is 14 residues. In germline, CDR1 is MNHEY, CDR2 SMNVEV (reference sequence). The chain's CDR3 is CASSLRGRGYEQLF. CDR3 in DNA: TGTGCCAGCAGTTTAAGGGGCAGGGGATATGAGCAGCTCTTC.

A few counts support this clonotype. The chain is built from TRBV7-9 and TRBJ1-1; D not certain. This CDR3 comprises 15 residues. The germline CDR1 and CDR2 sequences are SEHNR and FQNEAQ (reference sequence). Trimming took off 4 bases at V and 1 base at J, with 13 bases between the two ends. The CDR3 sequence: CASSSAPHRNTEAFF. CDR3 coding DNA: TGTGCCAGCAGCTCCGCACCCCACCGGAACACTGAAGCTTTCTTT.

This clonotype was recorded at least ten times. Here the CDR3 reads CASSQKGGRNEQFF. The CDR3 region has the DNA TGTGCCAGCAGCCAAAAAGGCGGGAGGAATGAGCAGTTCTTC. The V call is TRBV3-1, the J call TRBJ2-1; 8 nucleotides line up with TRBD2. The CDR3 totals 14 residues. V was pared by 2 bases and J by 7 bases, with 4 bases of the junction left unmatched. The germline CDR1 and CDR2 sequences are LGHDT and YNNKEL (reference sequence).